This T cell receptor (beta chain) was identified during a study of cytomegalovirus exposure and HLA in healthy donors. Study-wide results and caveats: The study listed 164 cytomegalovirus-associated TCR beta chains. It was assumed in the presence/absence analyses that sequencing depth was roughly uniform across donors.

In the PCR, 60 Vbeta and 13 Jbeta primers were used. Produced via immunoSEQ multiplex PCR; TCRdb's table is partial and in-frame only. The sample contains roughly 290,000 clones, 85% to 90% of which appear only once. With regard to this clone: Its matching antigen is unknown.

Germline V lookup: CDR1 MDHEN, CDR2 SYDVKM. V gave up 7 bases and J gave up 4 bases; unmatched junction bases: 13. The CDR3 runs to 16 residues. This receptor was identified in a woman aged 18-35 years in good health and CMV-seronegative. J is TRBJ2-7 and V is TRBV28; 10 positions match TRBD1. Source material: PBMCs. The CDR3, as DNA: TGTGCCAGCAATGCCCCTCGGGACAGGGGTACATACGAGCAGTACTTC. It translates to CASNAPRDRGTYEQYF.